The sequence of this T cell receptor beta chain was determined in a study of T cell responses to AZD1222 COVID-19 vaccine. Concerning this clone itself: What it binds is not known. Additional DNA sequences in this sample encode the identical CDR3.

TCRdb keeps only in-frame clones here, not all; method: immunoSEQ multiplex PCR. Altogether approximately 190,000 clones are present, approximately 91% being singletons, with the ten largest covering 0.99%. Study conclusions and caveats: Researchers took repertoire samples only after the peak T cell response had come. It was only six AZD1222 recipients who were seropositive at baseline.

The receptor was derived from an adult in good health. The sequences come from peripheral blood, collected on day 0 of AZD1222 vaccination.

CDR3 coding DNA: TGTGCCAGCAGTGAACAGGGGACCTCCTACGAGCAGTACTTC. Encoded protein: CASSEQGTSYEQYF. The chain is built from TRBV2 and TRBJ2-7; possibly TRBD1 for D (6 bases). The germline V and J ends were trimmed by 2 bases and 0 bases, with 8 bases remaining between them. This CDR3 is 14 amino acids long. Germline V gene lookup returns CDR1 SNHLY and CDR2 FYNNEI.